Given below is one T cell receptor beta chain in context. Its matching antigen is unknown. Only in-frame clones appear in the TCRdb table, and some are missing; sequencing was by immunoSEQ multiplex PCR. The table records roughly 80,000 clones, around nine tenths of them present only once. The CDR3 is 16 residues long. Unmatched junction bases numbered 5, after V lost 4 bases and J lost 2 bases. In germline, CDR1 is SGHRS, CDR2 YFSETQ. The data derive from a study of T cell responses to AZD1222 COVID-19 vaccine. General study results and limits: Every sample of the repertoires postdated the peak T cell response. The study found vaccine-associated CD4 TCRs spanning spike, dominant at 160-218 and 743-854.

The receptor was derived from an adult in good health. The chain is built from TRBV5-1 and TRBJ2-3, with TRBD2 identical over 12 bases. This specimen consisted of peripheral blood, obtained on day 0 of AZD1222 vaccination. The CDR3 reads CASSLTSGSFTDTQYF. The CDR3 DNA is TGCGCCAGCAGCCTGACTAGCGGGAGTTTCACAGATACGCAGTATTTT.